This T cell receptor beta chain comes out of a study of T cells after yellow fever vaccination. As for the study in general: It was SMART-Seq v4 Ultra Low Input that prepared the fractions with low cell numbers.

Synthesis of TCR cDNA relied on 5'RACE template switching, which attached a universal primer site and UMIs. MiXCR, run by TCRdb on the 5' RACE reads, gives a single entry per CDR3 protein. Of around 260,000 distinct CDR3 sequences listed, roughly 5.2% are singletons. This clonotype was found a few times. Antigen: not known. Overall study findings and caveats: A limited proportion of clonotypes was detected within both the CD4 and CD8 compartments. In FACS-sorted repertoires, abundant clonotypes from the bulk population could appear as contaminants.

The CDR3 sequence is 15 residues long. Per germline, CDR1 SGHTA and CDR2 FQGNSA. The V and J ends lost 5 bases and 9 bases, in that order; junction bases with no gene match: 11. The chain uses TRBV7-2 and TRBJ2-1, with 9 bases that match TRBD2. This sample comprised CD4+ T cells sorted from PBMCs, obtained on the day of the yellow fever booster vaccination. The receptor's source is a man aged 18-30 years who received the YFV17D yellow fever vaccine. The CDR3 is CASSVGAGGPGEQFF. In DNA form, the CDR3 reads TGTGCCAGCAGCGTAGGGGCGGGGGGGCCTGGTGAGCAGTTCTTC.